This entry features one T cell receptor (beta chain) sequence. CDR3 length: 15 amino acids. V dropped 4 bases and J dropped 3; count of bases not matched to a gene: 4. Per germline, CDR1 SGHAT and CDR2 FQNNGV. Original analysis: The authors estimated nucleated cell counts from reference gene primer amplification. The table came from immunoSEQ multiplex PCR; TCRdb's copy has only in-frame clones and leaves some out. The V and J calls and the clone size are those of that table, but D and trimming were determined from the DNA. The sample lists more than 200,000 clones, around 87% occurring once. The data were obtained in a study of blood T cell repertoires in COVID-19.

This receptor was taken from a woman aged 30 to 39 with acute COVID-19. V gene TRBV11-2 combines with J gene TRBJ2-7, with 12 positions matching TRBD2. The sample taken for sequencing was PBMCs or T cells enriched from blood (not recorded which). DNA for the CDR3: TGTGCCAGCAGCTCCGGACTAGCGGGGCTCTACGAGCAGTACTTC. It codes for CASSSGLAGLYEQYF.